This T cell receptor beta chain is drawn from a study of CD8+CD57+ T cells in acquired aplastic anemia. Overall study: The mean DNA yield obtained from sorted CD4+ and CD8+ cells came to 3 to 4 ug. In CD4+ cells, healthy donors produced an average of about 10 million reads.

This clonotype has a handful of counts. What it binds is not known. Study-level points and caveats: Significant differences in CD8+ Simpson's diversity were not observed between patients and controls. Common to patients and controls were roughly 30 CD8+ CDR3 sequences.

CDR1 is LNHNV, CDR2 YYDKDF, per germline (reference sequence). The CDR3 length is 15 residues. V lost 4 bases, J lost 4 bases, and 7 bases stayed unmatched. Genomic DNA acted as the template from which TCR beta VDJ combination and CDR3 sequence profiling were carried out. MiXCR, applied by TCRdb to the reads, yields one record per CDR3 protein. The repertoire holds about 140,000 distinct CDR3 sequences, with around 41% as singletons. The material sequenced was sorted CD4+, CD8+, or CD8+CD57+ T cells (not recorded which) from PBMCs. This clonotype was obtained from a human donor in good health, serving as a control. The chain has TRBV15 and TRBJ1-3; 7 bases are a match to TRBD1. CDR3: CATSINRGDGNTIYF. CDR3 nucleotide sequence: TGTGCCACCAGCATAAACAGGGGAGACGGAAACACCATATATTTT.